The next 23 T cell receptor beta chains were all read from a single sample in a study of OX40 agonist ivuxolimab in advanced cancers. Measured with immunoSEQ multiplex PCR; TCRdb has only the in-frame clones, and not every one. Of tens of thousands of clones listed, over 80% are singletons. Sequencing was performed on CD4+ or CD8+ T cells sorted from blood, taken in a trial of the OX40 agonist ivuxolimab. These receptor sequences come from an adult with an advanced solid tumor such as melanoma, head and neck, liver or kidney cancer.

The rearrangement joins TRBV5-1 to TRBJ1-2; D gene unclear. In germline, CDR1 is SGHRS, CDR2 YFSETQ. V was trimmed by 4 bases and J by 8 bases, leaving 9 bases between them. This CDR3 has 11 amino acids. As DNA, the CDR3 is TGCGCCAGCAGCGACCGAGCGGGCTACACCTTC. Translating it yields CASSDRAGYTF.

V gene TRBV6-5 combines with J gene TRBJ2-3; tentative D call: TRBD2 (6 bases). Germline CDR1 reads MNHEY; CDR2 reads SVGAGI. The CDR3 sequence is 12 residues long. V gave up 4 bases and J gave up 11 bases, with 13 bases separating them. CDR3 sequence: CASSSGLGQQYF. CDR3 nucleotide sequence: TGTGCCAGCAGTTCGGGACTGGGGCAGCAGTATTTT.

This chain connects TRBV28 to TRBJ1-2; tentatively, D is TRBD1 (6 bases). The ends were cut back, 6 bases at V and 4 bases at J, with 18 bases in the middle. The CDR3 sequence is 15 residues long. Germline CDR1 MDHEN, CDR2 SYDVKM. CDR3 amino acids: CASSSGGAQGYGYTF. The CDR3 nucleotides are TGTGCCAGCAGCTCCGGGGGGGCGCAAGGCTATGGCTACACCTTC.

V gene TRBV7-2 combines with J gene TRBJ2-5; D may be TRBD2 (6 bases). Trimming shortened V by 5 bases and J by 5 bases, and 18 bases separated the two germline ends. Germline V gene sequence: CDR1 SGHTA, CDR2 FQGNSA. The CDR3 loop spans 15 amino acids. The CDR3 DNA sequence: TGTGCCAGCAGCCCTAGGACTACCTCTGTGGAGACCCAGTACTTC. Protein: CASSPRTTSVETQYF. The variable domain in full, completed from reference TRBV7-2 and TRBJ2-5, reads GAGVSQSPSNKVTEKGKDVELRCDPISGHTALYWYRQSLGQGLEFLIYFQGNSAPDKSGLPSDRFSAERTGGSVSTLTIQRTQQEDSAVYLCASSPRTTSVETQYFGPGTRLLVL.

The J gene is TRBJ2-1, the V gene TRBV4-1, with D possibly matching TRBD2 (5 bases). Trimming left V 4 bases short and J 4 bases short, with 14 bases between. This CDR3 region has 15 residues. CDR1 and CDR2 from the germline V gene are MGHRA and YSYEKL. The CDR3: CASSPGLERYNEQFF. CDR3 bases: TGCGCCAGCAGCCCTGGACTTGAGAGATACAATGAGCAGTTCTTC.

This chain connects TRBV19 to TRBJ2-5; 9 bases align to TRBD2. The CDR3 totals 15 residues. V gave up 3 bases and J gave up 2 bases; unmatched junction bases: 4. Germline V gene data show CDR1 as LNHDA and CDR2 as SQIVND (reference sequence). Here the CDR3 reads CASSMFSGGQETQYF. The CDR3 DNA is TGTGCCAGTAGTATGTTTAGCGGGGGACAAGAGACCCAGTACTTC. Together with reference TRBV19 and TRBJ2-5, the CDR3 gives the full variable domain: DGGITQSPKYLFRKEGQNVTLSCEQNLNHDAMYWYRQDPGQGLRLIYYSQIVNDFQKGDIAEGYSVSREKKESFPLTVTSAQKNPTAFYLCASSMFSGGQETQYFGPGTRLLVL.

The J gene is TRBJ2-7, the V gene TRBV15, with 7 bases lining up with TRBD1. The V and J ends lost 1 base and 4 bases, in that order; junction bases with no gene match: 7. This CDR3 comprises 15 residues. Germline values: CDR1 LNHNV, CDR2 YYDKDF (reference sequence). Written as DNA, the CDR3 is TGTGCCACCAGCAGAGGGGGGACAGCCACATACGAGCAGTACTTC. It is translated as CATSRGGTATYEQYF. Drawing the rest from reference TRBV15 and TRBJ2-7, the complete variable domain is DAMVIQNPRYQVTQFGKPVTLSCSQTLNHNVMYWYQQKSSQAPKLLFHYYDKDFNNEADTPDNFQSRRPNTSFCFLDIRSPGLGDTAMYLCATSRGGTATYEQYFGPGTRLTVT.

The chain couples TRBV5-6 to TRBJ2-7; D call uncertain. CDR1 SGHDT and CDR2 YYEEEE come from the germline V gene. V gave up 4 bases and J gave up 4 bases, with 6 bases separating them. This CDR3 contains 11 residues. CDR3 region: CASSTPYEQYF. The CDR3 bases are TGTGCCAGCAGCACACCATACGAGCAGTACTTC.

This chain connects TRBV19 to TRBJ1-2, with 9 bases that match TRBD1. CDR1 LNHDA and CDR2 SQIVND come from the germline V gene (reference sequence). The CDR3 runs 16 residues. Trimming at V came to 5 bases and at J to 5 bases, leaving 12 bases not matched to a gene. The chain's CDR3 is CASSPRGQGRRYGYTF. The CDR3 nucleotides read TGTGCCAGTAGTCCCCGGGGACAGGGAAGAAGGTATGGCTACACCTTC.

This clone has only a few counts. In DNA, the CDR3 is TGTGCCAGCAGTTACTTACTGGGTCAACGGCAGTTCTTC. Protein: CASSYLLGQRQFF. V usage is TRBV6-6 and J usage is TRBJ2-1; D is ambiguous. Germline CDR1 and CDR2: MNHNY and SVGAGI (reference sequence). Trimming cost V 1 base and J 12 bases, with 13 bases left between them. The CDR3 covers 13 residues.

This rearrangement joins TRBV4-1 to TRBJ2-5; D tentatively reads TRBD1 or TRBD2 (6 bases each). CDR1 is MGHRA, CDR2 YSYEKL, per germline. The V gene lost 5 bases and the J gene lost 5 bases, with 24 bases spanning the gap. This CDR3 region has 17 residues. The CDR3 nucleotides read TGCGCCAGCAGCTTTCGGGTTGGGGGGCAGGATGCGGAGACCCAGTACTTC. Protein: CASSFRVGGQDAETQYF.

This clone turned up a few times. This chain joins TRBV13 and TRBJ2-5; D is possibly TRBD2 (5 bases). V dropped 4 bases and J dropped 5 bases, with 17 bases sitting between them. Germline V gives CDR1 PRHDT, CDR2 FYEKMQ (reference sequence). This CDR3 is 15 amino acids long. Here the CDR3 reads CASSSLVYTTETQYF. The CDR3 DNA sequence: TGTGCCAGCAGCTCACTAGTTTACACCACGGAGACCCAGTACTTC.

The J gene is TRBJ2-7, the V gene TRBV7-8; a weak D match, TRBD1 (6 bases). Trimming took off 1 base at V and 3 bases at J, with 7 bases between the two ends. Germline loops: CDR1 SGHVS, CDR2 FQNEAQ. This CDR3 is 13 amino acids long. CDR3 in DNA: TGTGCCAGCAGCTTAGACAGGGTCTACGAGCAGTACTTC. This encodes CASSLDRVYEQYF. Drawing the rest from reference TRBV7-8 and TRBJ2-7, the complete variable domain is GAGVSQSPRYKVAKRGQDVALRCDPISGHVSLFWYQQALGQGPEFLTYFQNEAQLDKSGLPSDRFFAERPEGSVSTLKIQRTQQEDSAVYLCASSLDRVYEQYFGPGTRLTVT.

The chain links TRBV30 to TRBJ2-7; 10 nucleotides agree with TRBD1. Germline lookup yields CDR1 GTSNPN and CDR2 SVGIG (reference sequence). V shed 3 bases and J 7 bases; nucleotides not matched to a gene: 12. CDR3 length: 15 amino acids. The CDR3: CAWSQGQGGLGEQYF. Here the CDR3 DNA reads TGTGCCTGGAGCCAAGGACAGGGGGGATTGGGGGAGCAGTACTTC.

The chain has TRBV7-9 and TRBJ2-1; 8 nucleotides align to TRBD2. Germline lookup yields CDR1 SEHNR and CDR2 FQNEAQ (reference sequence). Unmatched junction bases numbered 8, after V lost 4 bases and J lost 0 bases. The CDR3 is 17 amino acids. CDR3 sequence: CASSSRTSRFSYNEQFF. In DNA, the CDR3 is TGTGCCAGCAGCTCCCGGACTAGCCGATTCTCCTACAATGAGCAGTTCTTC.

The chain joins TRBV4-2 to TRBJ2-7; 11 bases are shared with TRBD2. CDR1 and CDR2 (germline): LGHNA, YNFKEQ. The CDR3 length is 18 residues. With V trimmed by 2 bases and J by 7 bases, 16 bases remained unmatched. CDR3 in amino acids: CASSQPNPLSGRAGEQYF. The DNA for the CDR3 is TGTGCCAGCAGCCAACCAAACCCCCTTAGCGGGAGGGCCGGTGAGCAGTACTTC.

This clone is labeled medium-sized. The chain recombines TRBV14 with TRBJ2-7, with TRBD2 identical over 11 bases. Germline V gene lookup returns CDR1 SGHDN and CDR2 FVKESK. After removal of 4 bases from V and 9 bases from J, the junction contained 2 bases not matched to a gene. CDR3 length equals 12 residues. The CDR3 sequence: CASSPLAGGQYF. The DNA for the CDR3 is TGTGCCAGCAGCCCGCTAGCGGGAGGGCAGTACTTC.

The genes are TRBV28 and TRBJ1-3, with D uncertain. V lost 5 bases and J lost 4, with 21 bases in between. Germline lookup yields CDR1 MDHEN and CDR2 SYDVKM. This CDR3 region has 17 residues. CDR3 sequence: CASSSPSAEMVGNTIYF. In DNA form, the CDR3 reads TGTGCCAGCAGTAGCCCGTCGGCTGAGATGGTGGGAAACACCATATATTTT.

The rearrangement uses TRBV6-1 and TRBJ1-6; perhaps TRBD1 as D (5 bases). The germline V and J ends were trimmed by 8 bases and 4 bases, with 9 bases remaining between them. This CDR3 is built from 13 residues. CDR1 is MNHNS and CDR2 is SASEGT in the germline V gene. Here the CDR3 reads CASGGGYNSPLHF. The DNA of the CDR3 is TGTGCCAGCGGCGGGGGTTATAATTCACCCCTCCACTTT.

This clone was picked up a small number of times. The V call is TRBV29-1, the J call TRBJ2-5; 9 bases line up with TRBD1. CDR1 and CDR2 (germline): SQVTM, ANQGSEA. The CDR3 runs to 12 residues. V lost 4 bases to trimming and J lost 3 bases; unmatched junction nucleotides: 0. CDR3 in amino acids: CSVGDREETQYF. CDR3 bases: TGCAGCGTTGGGGACAGGGAAGAGACCCAGTACTTC.

The chain uses TRBV19 and TRBJ2-1; 13 bases are shared with TRBD2. Germline V gene sequence: CDR1 LNHDA, CDR2 SQIVND (reference sequence). V lost 5 bases and J lost 10; bases outside the gene matches: 11. This CDR3 has 16 amino acids. DNA for the CDR3: TGTGCCAGTAGTCCCGGGACTAGCGGGGCTTTCCGCGAGCAGTTCTTC. Translation gives CASSPGTSGAFREQFF.

This clone was seen once. The V call is TRBV27, the J call TRBJ2-4; D not certain. There are 15 residues in the CDR3. The V end lost 4 bases, the J end lost 0 bases, and 10 bases lay between the germline ends. Germline-derived CDR1 and CDR2 are MNHEY and SMNVEV (reference sequence). DNA of the CDR3: TGTGCCAGCAGTTCCAACGAACTAGCCAAAAACATTCAGTACTTC. Its translation is CASSSNELAKNIQYF.

This clone appeared a few times. The rearrangement joins TRBV10-3 to TRBJ1-2; no firm D call. Trimming stripped 0 bases from V and 2 bases from J, with 7 bases between. The CDR3 runs 14 residues. Germline lookup yields CDR1 ENHRY and CDR2 SYGVKD. The CDR3 region has the DNA TGTGCCATCAGTGAGTCTACAGCCAACTATGGCTACACCTTC. As protein: CAISESTANYGYTF.